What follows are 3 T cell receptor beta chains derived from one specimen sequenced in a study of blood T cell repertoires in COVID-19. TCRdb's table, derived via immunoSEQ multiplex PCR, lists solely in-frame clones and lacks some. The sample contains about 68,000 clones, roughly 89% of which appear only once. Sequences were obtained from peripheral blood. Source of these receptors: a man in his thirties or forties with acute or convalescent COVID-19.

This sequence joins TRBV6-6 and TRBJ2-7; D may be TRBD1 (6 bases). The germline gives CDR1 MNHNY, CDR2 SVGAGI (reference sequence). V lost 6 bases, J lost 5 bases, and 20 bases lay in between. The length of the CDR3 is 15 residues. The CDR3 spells CASSLPLGRGNEQYF. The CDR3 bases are TGTGCCAGCAGCCTTCCCCTAGGCAGGGGTAACGAGCAGTACTTC.

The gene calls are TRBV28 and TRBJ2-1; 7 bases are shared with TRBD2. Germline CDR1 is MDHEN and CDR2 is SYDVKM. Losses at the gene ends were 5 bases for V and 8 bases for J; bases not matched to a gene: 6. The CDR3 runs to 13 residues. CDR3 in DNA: TGTGCCAGCAGTAGATTAGCGGGCTATGAGCAGTTCTTC. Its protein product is CASSRLAGYEQFF.

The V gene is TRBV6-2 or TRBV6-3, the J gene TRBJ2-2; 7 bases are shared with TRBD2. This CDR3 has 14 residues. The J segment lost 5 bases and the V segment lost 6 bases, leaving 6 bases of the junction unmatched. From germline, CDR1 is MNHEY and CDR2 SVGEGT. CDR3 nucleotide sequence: TGTGCCAGCAGCCCCGGGGGGATGACCGGGGAGCTGTTTTTT. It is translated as CASSPGGMTGELFF.